The clone carrying this T cell receptor beta chain was seen ten or more times. Its antigen is unknown. From germline, CDR1 is MNHNS and CDR2 SASEGT. This CDR3 is built from 15 residues. V was shortened by 6 bases and J by 1 base, with 15 bases between the two germline ends. This record belongs to a study of T cells after yellow fever vaccination. TCRdb re-derived calls from the 5' RACE reads in MiXCR, one entry per CDR3 protein. The data contain approximately 120,000 distinct CDR3 sequences, 6.5% to 8% of them singletons. Study-level results: Post-booster samples contained most primary-vaccination clones (approximately 96% CD4, around 88% CD8).

This specimen was CD4+ T cells sorted from PBMCs, taken 10 to 11 days after the first yellow fever vaccination. The chain carries TRBV6-1 and TRBJ2-5, with TRBD1 as a possible D gene (6 bases). The receptor comes from a man aged 18 to 29 who received the YFV17D yellow fever vaccine. The CDR3 spells CASRAQGASQETQYF. The CDR3 nucleotides read TGTGCCAGCAGAGCACAGGGCGCCTCCCAAGAGACCCAGTACTTC.